Each of the 18 T cell receptor beta chains below was sequenced from the same sample in a study of T cells after yellow fever vaccination. TCRdb analysed the 5' RACE reads with MiXCR anew, one entry per CDR3 protein. The sample lists about 320,000 distinct CDR3 sequences, roughly 6.8% occurring once. The sample here was PBMCs, taken roughly 47 days after the first yellow fever vaccination. Receptor source: a man younger than 35 who received the YFV17D yellow fever vaccine.

This clonotype was recorded many times. V and J are TRBV5-1 and TRBJ2-2; D uncertain. In germline, CDR1 is SGHRS, CDR2 YFSETQ. The CDR3 contains 13 residues. The ends were cut back, 0 bases at V and 5 bases at J, with 5 bases in the middle. The CDR3: CASSLVGTGELFF. The CDR3 nucleotides are TGCGCCAGCAGCTTGGTTGGTACCGGGGAGCTGTTTTTT.

A few counts support this clonotype. The chain is built from TRBV10-3 and TRBJ1-2; the D gene is possibly TRBD1 (6 bases). Trimming shortened V by 3 bases and J by 3 bases, and 14 bases separated the two germline ends. The CDR3 runs 15 residues. Germline V gives CDR1 ENHRY, CDR2 SYGVKD. CDR3 in amino acids: CAISDFSDSYYGYTF. CDR3 DNA: TGTGCCATCAGTGATTTCTCGGACAGCTACTATGGCTACACCTTC.

CDR3 nucleotides: TGTGCCAGCAGCCAAGACATGGGGGGCTACACCTTC. Amino acids: CASSQDMGGYTF. This chain connects TRBV7-2 to TRBJ1-2; D gene ambiguous. The V and J ends lost 5 bases and 8 bases respectively, with 12 bases between them. The CDR3 consists of 12 residues. CDR1 and CDR2 from the germline V gene are SGHTA and FQGNSA.

This clonotype was counted a few times. The V and J genes are TRBV20-1 and TRBJ2-4, with D hard to call. CDR3 size: 12 residues. Germline loops: CDR1 DFQATT, CDR2 SNEGSKA (reference sequence). V lost 1 base, J lost 8 bases, and 9 bases lay in between. CDR3 in DNA: TGCAGTGCTAGAGTCGGCGGAGACATTCAGTACTTC. Amino acids: CSARVGGDIQYF.

This clonotype was counted a few times. J is TRBJ2-3 and V is TRBV25-1, with 13 bases lining up with TRBD2. This CDR3 contains 17 residues. Looked up from germline, CDR1 is MGHDK and CDR2 is SYGVNS. After removal of 5 bases from V and 2 bases from J, the junction contained 7 bases not matched to a gene. CDR3 amino acids: CASSSPGLAGTTDTQYF. The CDR3 bases are TGTGCCAGCAGTTCCCCGGGACTAGCGGGGACCACAGATACGCAGTATTTT.

The chain links TRBV7-6 to TRBJ1-2; 8 nucleotides line up with TRBD1. The ends lost 4 bases at V and 4 bases at J; junction bases unmatched: 8. There are 15 residues in the CDR3. The germline V gene encodes CDR1 SGHVS and CDR2 FNYEAQ. CDR3 DNA: TGTGCCAGCAGCTCGGGACAGGACTTGCTCTATGGCTACACCTTC. Amino acid sequence: CASSSGQDLLYGYTF.

This clonotype has a handful of counts. CDR3 amino acids: CASSSFGGRGDTQYF. The CDR3 nucleotides are TGTGCCAGCAGTTCTTTTGGGGGGAGGGGGGATACGCAGTATTTT. The gene calls are TRBV12-3 or TRBV12-4 and TRBJ2-3; weak D call: TRBD2 (7 bases). V was clipped by 4 bases and J by 6 bases, with 17 bases between them. The CDR3 totals 15 residues.

At least ten counts were recorded for this clonotype. The chain uses TRBV5-6 and TRBJ2-1; 12 positions agree with TRBD2. CDR3 length equals 13 residues. Trimming removed 7 bases from V and 6 bases from J; junction bases left unmatched: 2. The germline CDR1 and CDR2 sequences are SGHDT and YYEEEE. The CDR3 is CASGLAGSNEQFF. CDR3 bases: TGTGCCAGCGGACTAGCGGGGTCCAATGAGCAGTTCTTC.

This clonotype has only a few counts. The CDR3: CSAQSAGEVQETQYF. CDR3 coding DNA: TGCAGTGCCCAGTCTGCGGGGGAAGTCCAAGAGACCCAGTACTTC. The chain employs TRBV20-1 and TRBJ2-5, with 7 bases identical to TRBD2. From germline, CDR1 is DFQATT and CDR2 SNEGSKA (reference sequence). There are 15 residues in the CDR3. With V trimmed by 6 bases and J by 1 base, 11 bases remained unmatched.

This clonotype was seen many times. The rearrangement links TRBV7-2 to TRBJ2-1; D could derive from TRBD1 or TRBD2 (5 bases each). In germline, CDR1 is SGHTA, CDR2 FQGNSA. V was shortened by 4 bases and J by 5 bases, with 9 bases between the two germline ends. The CDR3 contains 13 residues. CDR3 residues: CASSWGRHNEQFF. The CDR3 bases are TGTGCCAGCAGCTGGGGACGGCACAATGAGCAGTTCTTC.

This clonotype came up a few times. The chain uses TRBV4-1 and TRBJ2-5; a possible D gene is TRBD2 (5 bases). Germline CDR1 reads MGHRA; CDR2 reads YSYEKL. The CDR3 spans 13 residues. The V gene lost 1 base and the J gene lost 5 bases, with 8 bases spanning the gap. CDR3 nucleotide sequence: TGCGCCAGCAGCCAAGTACGAGGGGAGACCCAGTACTTC. It yields the protein CASSQVRGETQYF.

This clonotype was found a few times. The V call is TRBV29-1, the J call TRBJ2-7, with no clear D. CDR3 length: 12 amino acids. Germline CDR1 SQVTM, CDR2 ANQGSEA. With 3 bases removed from V and 3 bases from J, the gap between germline ends came to 9 bases. This chain's CDR3 is CSVEGFGYEQYF. The CDR3, as DNA: TGCAGCGTTGAGGGATTTGGCTACGAGCAGTACTTC.

The CDR3 DNA sequence: TGTGCCATCCGGGACAAGTACAATGAGCAGTTCTTC. Its translation is CAIRDKYNEQFF. The chain recombines TRBV10-3 with TRBJ2-1, with D possibly being TRBD1 (6 bases). Germline V lookup: CDR1 ENHRY, CDR2 SYGVKD. V lost 8 bases and J 4 bases, leaving 9 bases between the germline ends. This CDR3 has 12 residues.

This clonotype showed up just a few times. The rearrangement joins TRBV9 to TRBJ2-5; D is unclear. Germline values: CDR1 SGDLS, CDR2 YYNGEE. The length of the CDR3 is 14 residues. The germline V and J ends were trimmed by 1 base and 5 bases, with 12 bases remaining between them. The CDR3 sequence: CASSVLAGRETQYF. The CDR3 DNA sequence: TGTGCCAGCAGCGTACTGGCCGGGCGGGAGACCCAGTACTTC. The variable domain in full, completed from reference TRBV9 and TRBJ2-5, reads DSGVTQTPKHLITATGQRVTLRCSPRSGDLSVYWYQQSLDQGLQFLIQYYNGEERAKGNILERFSAQQFPDLHSELNLSSLELGDSALYFCASSVLAGRETQYFGPGTRLLVL.

This clonotype occurred a few times. V is TRBV20-1 and J is TRBJ2-5, with 10 bases identical to TRBD1. Losses at the gene ends were 6 bases for V and 5 bases for J; bases not matched to a gene: 6. CDR3 length: 13 residues. In germline, CDR1 is DFQATT, CDR2 SNEGSKA (reference sequence). The CDR3 coding sequence is TGCAGTGCCACGACAGGGGGCATGGAGACCCAGTACTTC. Its translation: CSATTGGMETQYF.

This clonotype was seen more than once but under ten times. The chain links TRBV3-1 to TRBJ1-2; D possibly corresponds to TRBD1 (5 bases). Between the trimmed V and J ends, which lost 4 bases and 8 bases, there was a span of 14 bases. The CDR3 is 13 residues long. Germline V lookup: CDR1 LGHDT, CDR2 YNNKEL (reference sequence). DNA of the CDR3: TGTGCCAGCAGCCTGTCGGGGCCCTACGGCTACACCTTC. It translates to CASSLSGPYGYTF.

This clonotype was detected only a few times. This chain links TRBV30 with TRBJ1-2; 7 nucleotides line up with TRBD1. The germline V gene has CDR1 GTSNPN and CDR2 SVGIG (reference sequence). The ends lost 4 bases at V and 2 bases at J; junction bases unmatched: 4. This CDR3 is 13 amino acids long. The CDR3 protein is CAWNSQGNYGYTF. The CDR3 nucleotides read TGTGCCTGGAACTCACAGGGGAACTATGGCTACACCTTC.

There are a few counts of this clonotype. The chain uses TRBV27 and TRBJ1-1, with 8 bases lining up with TRBD1. V was pared by 2 bases and J by 4 bases, with 3 bases of the junction left unmatched. This CDR3 is built from 14 residues. Germline-derived CDR1 and CDR2 are MNHEY and SMNVEV (reference sequence). CDR3 DNA: TGTGCCAGCAGTTTAACACAGGGGGGCACTGAAGCTTTCTTT. As protein: CASSLTQGGTEAFF.